The rows below give T cell receptor beta chains drawn from one sample of a study of CD8+CD57+ T cells in acquired aplastic anemia. MiXCR, run by TCRdb on the reads, gives a single entry per CDR3 protein. Of about 220,000 distinct CDR3 sequences listed, more than 40% are singletons. Sequencing used sorted CD4+, CD8+, or CD8+CD57+ T cells (not recorded which) from PBMCs. The origin of the receptors is a human donor with aplastic anemia. Both conserved end residues are part of each CDR3. The order of the fields is V gene, D gene, J gene, clone size, CDR3 DNA, CDR3 protein. D genes are given only for firm matches. Only part of the rows carry a size: once, few, many, or a class if the clone is expanded.

>TRBV27|-|TRBJ1-1|-
TGTGCCAGCAGTGGCCCGGGGGCCACTGAAGCTTTCTTT
CASSGPGATEAFF
>TRBV24-1|-|TRBJ1-5|-
TGTGCCACCAGTGATTTCTCAGGGCAGCCCCAGCATTTT
CATSDFSGQPQHF
>TRBV3-1|TRBD1|TRBJ2-3|few
TGTGCCAGCAGCGCCGACAGGGGTGGCACAGATACGCAGTATTTT
CASSADRGGTDTQYF
>TRBV29-1|TRBD1|TRBJ2-7|-
TGCAGCGTTGAAGCCCGGACAGGGAACTACGAGCAGTACTTC
CSVEARTGNYEQYF
>TRBV19|-|TRBJ1-5|many
TGTGCCAGCCGTCGGAATAGCAATCAGCCCCAGCATTTT
CASRRNSNQPQHF
>TRBV6-1|TRBD1|TRBJ2-4|-
TGTGCCAGCAGTGCCCGGGACAGGGAAAACATTCAGTACTTC
CASSARDRENIQYF
>TRBV15|-|TRBJ2-7|-
TGTGCCACCAGCAGAGGGGGGGATCACTACGAGCAGTACTTC
CATSRGGDHYEQYF
>TRBV10-3|TRBD2|TRBJ2-7|-
TGTGCCATCAGTGACCTAGCGGGAGATGGGTACGAGCAGTACTTC
CAISDLAGDGYEQYF
>TRBV10-3|TRBD1|TRBJ1-1|many
TGTGCCACCTTAGGTCCAGGGGGCGTTATTGAAGCTTTCTTT
CATLGPGGVIEAFF
>TRBV10-3|TRBD1|TRBJ2-7|-
TGTGCCGGTAGGGACAGAACCTACGAGCAGTACTTC
CAGRDRTYEQYF
>TRBV20-1|-|TRBJ2-3|-
TGCAGTGCTAGAGATACAGGGAACAATCAGCCCCAGCGCTGCTGGCACAGAGATACGCAGTATTTT
CSARDTGNNQPQRCWHRDTQYF
>TRBV4-1|TRBD1|TRBJ2-7|many
TGCGCCAGCGCCGGGACAGAATCCTACGAGCAGTACTTC
CASAGTESYEQYF
>TRBV7-9|TRBD1|TRBJ2-5|many
TGTGCCAGCAGCTTACTCTCGACAGGGGGGTACCAAGAGACCCAGTACTTC
CASSLLSTGGYQETQYF
>TRBV5-1|-|TRBJ2-1|few
TGCGCCAGCAGCACAAAACAGGGGGGGGGAGCCAATGAGCAGTTCTTC
CASSTKQGGGANEQFF
>TRBV20-1|TRBD2|TRBJ2-7|-
TGCAGTGCTAGAGATGTGACTAGCGGGTCCGATCCCTACGAGCAGTACTTC
CSARDVTSGSDPYEQYF
>TRBV24-1|-|TRBJ2-2|many
TGTGCCACCAGAGATGACCACACCGGGGAGCTGTTTTTT
CATRDDHTGELFF
>TRBV9|-|TRBJ1-1|-
TGTGCCAGCAGCGTAGGTGGTGCGTGGCGGGGCGCTGAAGCTTTCTTT
CASSVGGAWRGAEAFF
>TRBV20-1|-|TRBJ1-1|-
TGCAGTGGACAGACAGACGACACTGAAGCTTTCTTT
CSGQTDDTEAFF
>TRBV4-2|-|TRBJ2-7|-
TGTGCCAGCAGCCAAGGGGAGGGGGCCGCTTACGAGCAGTACTTC
CASSQGEGAAYEQYF
>TRBV10-3|TRBD1|TRBJ2-5|-
TGTGCCATCAGTCCACTGTTGACAGGGGACCAAGAGACCCAGTACTTC
CAISPLLTGDQETQYF
>TRBV9|TRBD2|TRBJ2-1|-
TGTGCCAGCAGCGGGACTAGCGGTTCAGGTGAGCAGTTCTTC
CASSGTSGSGEQFF
>TRBV20-1|-|TRBJ1-5|many
TGCAGTGCTAGAGCGGTGGGTCAGCCCCAGCATTTT
CSARAVGQPQHF
>TRBV7-9|-|TRBJ1-2|many
TGTGCCAGCAGCTTTTCGGGGAATGGCTACACCTTC
CASSFSGNGYTF
>TRBV20-1|TRBD1|TRBJ1-1|-
TGCAGTGCTCCTCCGGGACAGGGGGCCGTGAACACTGAAGCTTTCTTT
CSAPPGQGAVNTEAFF
>TRBV6-5|-|TRBJ2-1|many
TGTGCCAGCAGTTACTCAATTTGGCGTGAGCAGTTCTTC
CASSYSIWREQFF
>TRBV4-3|TRBD1|TRBJ1-2|many
TGCGCCAGCAGCGTCAGTCTCGGGACAGGGGATGGCTACACCTTC
CASSVSLGTGDGYTF
>TRBV27|TRBD2|TRBJ2-1|few
TGTGCCAGCACGGGCTCCGGGACTAGATTGCATGAGCAGTTCTTC
CASTGSGTRLHEQFF
>TRBV20-1|-|TRBJ1-5|-
TGCAGTGCTAGAGAGGGGATTAATCAGCCCCAGCATTTT
CSAREGINQPQHF
>TRBV6-5|TRBD1|TRBJ2-3|-
TGTGCCAGCAGCAGACAGGGGGAGACAGATACGCAGTATTTT
CASSRQGETDTQYF
>TRBV20-1|-|TRBJ1-1|many
TGCAGTGCTAGAGATCTCACAGGGCAGCACTTTAGTGAAGCTTTCTTT
CSARDLTGQHFSEAFF
>TRBV5-1|TRBD2|TRBJ2-1|many
TGCGCCAGCAGCGCGACTAGCGGGGATGTGGGTGAGCAGTTCTTC
CASSATSGDVGEQFF
>TRBV10-3|TRBD2|TRBJ2-7|-
TGTGCCAGCAGTGAACGGCTAGCGGGGGACTCCTACGAGCAGTACTTC
CASSERLAGDSYEQYF
>TRBV7-9|-|TRBJ1-6|once
TGTGCCAGCGGCTCAGAATTACGACAAACTACTAATTCGCCCCTCCACTTT
CASGSELRQTTNSPLHF
>TRBV5-1|TRBD2|TRBJ2-7|many
TGCGCCAGCAGCTGGCGGGCGGGGGACTCCTACGAGCAGTACTTC
CASSWRAGDSYEQYF
>TRBV7-6|-|TRBJ2-1|-
TGTGCCAGCAGCTTAAAGATGAGAGGCGCCTCCAATGAGCAGTTCTTC
CASSLKMRGASNEQFF
>TRBV30|TRBD2|TRBJ2-3|-
TGTGCCTGGAGTGTACAATTGGGGGGGTCCAGCACAGATACGCAGTATTTT
CAWSVQLGGSSTDTQYF
>TRBV7-8|-|TRBJ1-3|-
TGTGCCAGCAGCTTTGGACCCTCCTCTGGAAACACCATATATTTT
CASSFGPSSGNTIYF